This T cell receptor beta chain comes out of a study of T-cell memory formation after mild COVID-19. For the study at large: TCR clusters showed largely donor specificity. Study-level results: That cross-reactive memory joined was suggested by some responding clones appearing in pre-infection memory. Among clones contracting day 15 to 85, CD4/CD8 was balanced, whereas later expanders leaned CD4+. CD4+ contracting clones lay mainly in CM and EM, CD8+ ones in EMRA.

Germline trimming cut 4 bases from V and 3 bases from J; bases unmatched to any gene: 6. CDR3 length: 15 amino acids. Germline CDR1 DFQATT, CDR2 SNEGSKA (reference sequence). TCRdb re-called the 5' RACE reads through MiXCR, storing one row per CDR3 protein. Of approximately 300,000 distinct CDR3 sequences in the sample, approximately 15% were seen once. In its sample, this clonotype was seen many times. Its antigen is unknown. Sequenced: PBMCs or a T cell subset sorted from them (not recorded which). The source of this sequence is a man aged 18 to 30 who had mild COVID-19 (a few samples of this study predate the infection). Cell type and time point are not known. The genes are TRBV20-1 and TRBJ2-2; 9 nucleotides match TRBD2. The CDR3 protein is CSAKGSSGDTGELFF. In DNA form, the CDR3 reads TGCAGTGCTAAAGGCTCTAGCGGGGACACCGGGGAGCTGTTTTTT.